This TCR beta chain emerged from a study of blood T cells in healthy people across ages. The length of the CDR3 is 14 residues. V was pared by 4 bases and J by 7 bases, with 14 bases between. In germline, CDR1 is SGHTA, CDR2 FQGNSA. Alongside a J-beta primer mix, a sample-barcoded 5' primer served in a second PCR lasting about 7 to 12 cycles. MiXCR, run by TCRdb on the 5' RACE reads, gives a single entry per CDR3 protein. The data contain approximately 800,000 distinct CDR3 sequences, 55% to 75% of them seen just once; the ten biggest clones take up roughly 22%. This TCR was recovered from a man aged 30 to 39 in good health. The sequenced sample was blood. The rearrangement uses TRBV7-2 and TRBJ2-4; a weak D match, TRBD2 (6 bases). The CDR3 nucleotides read TGTGCCAGCAGCTCCCACGACCGGGGGAACATTCAGTACTTC. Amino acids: CASSSHDRGNIQYF.